This TCR beta chain was obtained from a study of CD8 T cells in ankylosing spondylitis. Researchers built TCR beta libraries using quantitative 5'-RACE with molecular barcodes. TCRdb recomputed calls from the 5' RACE reads with MiXCR, one row per CDR3 protein. The sample carries 390,000 or so distinct CDR3 sequences, about a fifth recorded once. General study findings and limits: Disease-linked clones proved CD8+ and comparatively uncommon in peripheral blood. What appeared characteristic of ankylosing spondylitis blood was a TCR beta motif of under 10 highly homologous variants. Earlier work had already found some motif variants in reactive arthritis synovial fluid and blood. Significantly higher representation of disease-linked clones was reported for matched ankylosing spondylitis synovial fluid.

With respect to this clonotype: The antigen remains undetermined.

The CDR3 loop spans 16 amino acids. V was pared by 4 bases and J by 0 bases, with 6 bases of the junction left unmatched. Germline CDR1 reads MGHRA; CDR2 reads YSYEKL. The clonotype comes from a male donor with ankylosing spondylitis. Sample: blood, either unsorted or a sorted T cell fraction (not recorded which). V and J are TRBV4-1 and TRBJ1-5, with 7 bases lining up with TRBD1. CDR3 bases: TGCGCCAGCAGCCCGTGGGACAGCGGTAGCAATCAGCCCCAGCATTTT. Its protein is CASSPWDSGSNQPQHF.